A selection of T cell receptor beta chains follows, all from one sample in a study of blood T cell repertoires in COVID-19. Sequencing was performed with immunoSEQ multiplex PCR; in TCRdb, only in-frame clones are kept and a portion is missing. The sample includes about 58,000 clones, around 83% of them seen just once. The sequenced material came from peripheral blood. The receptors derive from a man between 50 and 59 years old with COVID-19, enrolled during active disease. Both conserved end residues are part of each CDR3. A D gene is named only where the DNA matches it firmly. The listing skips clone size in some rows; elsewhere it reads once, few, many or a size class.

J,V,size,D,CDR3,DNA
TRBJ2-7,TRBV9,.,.,CASSLTGNSYEQYF,TGTGCCAGCAGCCTCACCGGGAACTCCTACGAGCAGTACTTC
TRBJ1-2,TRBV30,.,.,CAWSGGFGYGYTF,TGTGCCTGGAGTGGAGGGTTCGGCTATGGCTACACCTTC
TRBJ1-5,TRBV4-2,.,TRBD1,CASSQARGTGGNQPQHF,TGTGCCAGCAGCCAAGCACGGGGGACAGGGGGCAATCAGCCCCAGCATTTT
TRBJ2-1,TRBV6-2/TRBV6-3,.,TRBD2,CASSSRLAGESYNEQFF,TGTGCCAGCAGCTCCAGACTAGCGGGAGAATCCTACAATGAGCAGTTCTTC
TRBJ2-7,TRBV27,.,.,CASTPRWETYEQYF,TGTGCCAGCACCCCCCGATGGGAGACCTACGAGCAGTACTTC
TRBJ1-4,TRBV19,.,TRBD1,CASVRFGTGNEKLFF,TGTGCCAGTGTACGTTTCGGGACAGGAAATGAAAAACTGTTTTTT
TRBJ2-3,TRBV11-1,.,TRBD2,CASSLSSGNTDTQYF,TGTGCCAGCAGCTTGTCTAGCGGGAACACAGATACGCAGTATTTT
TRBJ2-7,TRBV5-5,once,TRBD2,CASSLEFGTSGRASGEQYF,TGTGCCAGCAGCTTGGAATTCGGGACTAGCGGGAGGGCCTCTGGAGAGCAGTACTTC
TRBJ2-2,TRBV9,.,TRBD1,CASSVFDRVNTGELFF,TGTGCCAGCAGCGTATTCGACAGGGTAAATACCGGGGAGCTGTTTTTT
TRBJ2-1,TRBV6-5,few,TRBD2,CASSLTSDPYNEQFF,TGTGCCAGCAGCTTGACTAGCGACCCATACAATGAGCAGTTCTTC
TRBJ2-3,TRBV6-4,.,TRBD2,CASSVGGSGTDTQYF,TGTGCCAGCAGTGTTGGCGGGAGTGGGACAGATACGCAGTATTTT
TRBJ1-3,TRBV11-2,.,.,CASSRDLGNTIYF,TGTGCCAGCAGCCGGGATCTTGGAAACACCATATATTTT
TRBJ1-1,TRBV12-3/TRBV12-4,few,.,CASSQTDSEAFF,TGTGCCAGCAGTCAGACAGACTCTGAAGCTTTCTTT
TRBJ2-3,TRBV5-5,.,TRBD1,CASRSDRGYTQYF,TGTGCCAGCAGGTCCGACAGGGGTTATACGCAGTATTTT
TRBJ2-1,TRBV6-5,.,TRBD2,CASTPLAGGPDEQFF,TGTGCCAGCACCCCACTGGCGGGAGGGCCGGATGAGCAGTTCTTC
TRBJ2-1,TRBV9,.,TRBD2,CASSPRGGYSYNEQFF,TGTGCCAGCAGCCCTCGCGGGGGGTACTCCTACAATGAGCAGTTCTTC
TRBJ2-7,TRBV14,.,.,CASSQQTSTASEQYF,TGTGCCAGCAGCCAACAAACTAGCACCGCCAGCGAGCAGTACTTC
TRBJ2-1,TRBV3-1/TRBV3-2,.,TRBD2,CASSRISGSGEQFF,TGTGCCAGCAGCCGGATTAGCGGGAGTGGTGAGCAGTTCTTC
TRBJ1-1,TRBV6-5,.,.,CASSMSGVDTEAFF,TGTGCCAGCAGTATGTCGGGGGTCGACACTGAAGCTTTCTTT
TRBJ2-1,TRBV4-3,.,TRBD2,CASSQDGGGDEQFF,TGCGCCAGCAGCCAAGATGGGGGGGGAGATGAGCAGTTCTTC
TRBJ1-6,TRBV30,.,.,CAWSNNRENSPLHF,TGTGCCTGGAGTAACAACAGAGAAAATTCACCCCTCCACTTT
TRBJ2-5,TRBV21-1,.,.,CASSKVRFQETQYF,TGTGCCAGCAGCAAAGTTAGATTTCAAGAGACCCAGTACTTC
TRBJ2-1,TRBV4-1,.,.,CASSQDPDYTPSRAEQFF,TGCGCCAGCAGCCAAGATCCAGACTACACTCCCTCAAGGGCGGAGCAGTTCTTC
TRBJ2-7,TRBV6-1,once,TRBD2,CASSGVISGRSYEQYF,TGTGCCAGCAGTGGGGTCATAAGCGGGAGGTCTTACGAGCAGTACTTC
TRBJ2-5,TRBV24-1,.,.,CATSDLGAAEETQYF,TGTGCCACCAGTGATCTAGGGGCGGCCGAAGAGACCCAGTACTTC
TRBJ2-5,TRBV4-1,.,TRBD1,CASSQRRATGTGVETQYF,TGCGCCAGCAGCCAACGAAGGGCTACCGGGACAGGGGTTGAGACCCAGTACTTC
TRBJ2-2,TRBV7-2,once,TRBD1,CASSWTGFAGELFF,TGTGCCAGCAGCTGGACAGGGTTTGCCGGGGAGCTGTTTTTT
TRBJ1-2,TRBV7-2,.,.,CASSLASLQGYTF,TGTGCCAGCAGCTTAGCCTCCCTTCAGGGCTACACCTTC
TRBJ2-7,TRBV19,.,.,CASSITRDSSYEQYF,TGTGCCAGTAGTATCACGAGAGATTCAAGCTACGAGCAGTACTTC
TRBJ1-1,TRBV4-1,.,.,CASSSRRGGEAFF,TGCGCCAGCAGCTCGAGGAGGGGCGGTGAAGCTTTCTTT
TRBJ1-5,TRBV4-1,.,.,CASSQGRSNQPQHF,TGCGCCAGCAGCCAAGGCCGGAGCAATCAGCCCCAGCATTTT
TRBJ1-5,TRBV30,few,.,CAWGRSNQPQHF,TGTGCCTGGGGCAGAAGCAATCAGCCCCAGCATTTT
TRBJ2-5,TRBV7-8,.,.,CASSLGQQETQYF,TGTGCCAGCAGCTTAGGACAGCAAGAGACCCAGTACTTC
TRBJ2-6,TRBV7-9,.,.,CASTPLSGANVLTF,TGTGCCAGCACCCCTCTCTCTGGGGCCAACGTCCTGACTTTC
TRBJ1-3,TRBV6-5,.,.,CASSSPQVTGNTIYF,TGTGCCAGCAGTTCCCCCCAGGTGACTGGAAACACCATATATTTT
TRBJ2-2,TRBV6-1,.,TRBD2,CASSEEGGRARRVAGELFF,TGTGCCAGCAGTGAAGAGGGCGGGAGGGCCCGCCGGGTAGCCGGGGAGCTGTTTTTT
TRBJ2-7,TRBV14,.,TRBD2,CASSQDRAGVFPSYEQYF,TGTGCCAGCAGCCAAGATAGAGCGGGAGTCTTCCCCTCCTACGAGCAGTACTTC
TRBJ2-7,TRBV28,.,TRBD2,CASSFMGGSVYEQYF,TGTGCCAGCAGTTTTATGGGCGGGAGCGTATACGAGCAGTACTTC
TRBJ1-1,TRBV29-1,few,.,CSVMRDSNTEAFF,TGCAGCGTTATGAGGGATTCGAACACTGAAGCTTTCTTT
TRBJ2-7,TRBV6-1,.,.,CASSEGASAYEQYF,TGTGCCAGCAGTGAAGGGGCGTCAGCCTACGAGCAGTACTTC
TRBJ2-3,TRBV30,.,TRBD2,CAWRNSGSGDTQYF,TGTGCCTGGAGAAATAGCGGGAGTGGAGATACGCAGTATTTT
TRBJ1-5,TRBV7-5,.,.,CARSYGGSNQPQHF,TGTGCCAGAAGCTACGGAGGGAGCAATCAGCCCCAGCATTTT
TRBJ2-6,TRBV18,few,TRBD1,CASSPTRTGSSGANVLTF,TGTGCCAGCTCACCTACTAGGACAGGGAGCTCTGGGGCCAACGTCCTGACTTTC
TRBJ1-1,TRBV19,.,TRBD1,CASSPRQGVNTEAFF,TGTGCCAGTAGTCCACGACAGGGGGTGAACACTGAAGCTTTCTTT
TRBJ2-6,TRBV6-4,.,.,CASSANRDSGANVLTF,TGTGCCAGCAGTGCAAACAGGGACTCTGGGGCCAACGTCCTGACTTTC
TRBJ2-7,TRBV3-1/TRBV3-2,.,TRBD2,CASSGLAGGTHEQYF,TGTGCCAGCAGCGGACTAGCGGGAGGGACCCACGAGCAGTACTTC
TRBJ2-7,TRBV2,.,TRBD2,CASSPGGLAGANEQYF,TGTGCCAGCAGCCCAGGGGGACTAGCGGGAGCGAACGAGCAGTACTTC
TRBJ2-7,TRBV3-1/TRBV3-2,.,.,CASSQERHSYEQYF,TGTGCCAGCAGCCAAGAGAGGCATTCTTACGAGCAGTACTTC
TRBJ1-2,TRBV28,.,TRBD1,CASNEGQGEANGYTF,TGTGCCAGCAACGAGGGACAGGGCGAAGCTAATGGCTACACCTTC
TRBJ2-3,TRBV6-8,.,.,CASSFTGPDTQYF,TGTGCCAGCAGCTTTACAGGGCCAGATACGCAGTATTTT
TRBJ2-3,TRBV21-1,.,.,CASTSRDTQYF,TGTGCCAGCACCTCGCGGGATACGCAGTATTTT